The 17 T cell receptor beta chains presented below share a single source sample, sequenced in a study of blood T cells in healthy people across ages. For the second PCR, which ran for roughly 7 to 11 cycles, a sample-barcoded 5' primer and a J-beta primer mix were used. TCRdb re-called the 5' RACE reads through MiXCR, storing one row per CDR3 protein. Counted here are around 700,000 distinct CDR3 sequences, more than 20% occurring once; the ten biggest clones make up under 10%. These data also featured in a second study, about T cells of mothers and their children.

Sequencing used blood. These receptors originate from a boy aged 10-17 years in good health.

This clonotype has only a few counts. The chain combines TRBV6-2 or TRBV6-3 with TRBJ2-5, with 8 bases lining up with TRBD2. The CDR3 has 13 amino acids. Unmatched junction bases numbered 5, after V lost 6 bases and J lost 5 bases. Germline V gene lookup returns CDR1 MNHEY and CDR2 SVGEGT. The DNA of the CDR3 is TGTGCCAGCAGCGCCATAGCGGGGGAGACCCAGTACTTC. Its translation is CASSAIAGETQYF.

There are a few counts of this clonotype. The chain uses TRBV20-1 and TRBJ2-5; D unresolved. CDR1 DFQATT and CDR2 SNEGSKA come from the germline V gene (reference sequence). There are 16 residues in the CDR3. The V gene lost 1 base and the J gene lost 2 bases, with 17 bases spanning the gap. CDR3 in amino acids: CSARGTLLGRQETQYF. The CDR3 nucleotides read TGCAGTGCTAGAGGGACCTTGCTAGGTAGACAAGAGACCCAGTACTTC.

This clonotype was observed a handful of times. V is TRBV14 and J is TRBJ2-3; a possible D gene is TRBD2 (5 bases). V shed 0 bases and J shed 2 bases, with 12 bases lying between them. The CDR3 spans 16 residues. The germline CDR1 and CDR2 sequences are SGHDN and FVKESK. The CDR3 protein is CASSQDPQRITDTQYF. The CDR3 DNA follows: TGTGCCAGCAGCCAAGATCCCCAGCGGATCACAGATACGCAGTATTTT.

The chain carries TRBV29-1 and TRBJ2-5, with 11 nucleotides matching TRBD1. The end of the DNA is better explained by TRBJ2-1, so the J call may be wrong. In germline, CDR1 is SQVTM, CDR2 ANQGSEA. This CDR3 is 13 amino acids long. CDR3 coding DNA: TGCAGCCTCAGAGGGACAGGGGGCAATGAGCAGTTCTTC. Its protein product is CSLRGTGGNEQFF.

V gene TRBV19 combines with J gene TRBJ1-4; TRBD1 is a possible D gene (5 bases). Germline-derived CDR1 and CDR2 are LNHDA and SQIVND (reference sequence). The ends were cut back, 3 bases at V and 0 bases at J, with 8 bases in the middle. The CDR3 spans 15 residues. CDR3 in DNA: TGTGCCAGTAGTATCTCGACAGCAACTAATGAAAAACTGTTTTTT. This gives the protein CASSISTATNEKLFF.

This clonotype was observed a handful of times. V and J are TRBV20-1 and TRBJ2-3; 9 positions match TRBD1. Germline V lookup: CDR1 DFQATT, CDR2 SNEGSKA (reference sequence). The CDR3 consists of 15 residues. J was trimmed by 0 bases and V by 6 bases; bases with no gene match: 7. This chain's CDR3 is CSATWTGVSTDTQYF. The CDR3, as DNA: TGCAGTGCGACCTGGACAGGGGTTAGCACAGATACGCAGTATTTT.

V usage is TRBV3-1 and J usage is TRBJ2-1, with 13 bases fitting TRBD2. V trimming: 2 bases; J trimming: 3 bases; junction bases outside the gene matches: 4. The CDR3 covers 17 residues. Germline V gives CDR1 LGHDT, CDR2 YNNKEL (reference sequence). CDR3 region: CASSQPGLAGVYNEQFF. The CDR3 nucleotides read TGTGCCAGCAGCCAACCAGGACTAGCGGGAGTCTACAATGAGCAGTTCTTC.

The CDR3 protein is CASSFRDITDTQYF. The DNA for the CDR3 is TGCGCCAGCAGCTTCCGGGACATCACAGATACGCAGTATTTT. This sequence joins TRBV5-1 and TRBJ2-3; D possibly corresponds to TRBD1 (6 bases). V was shortened by 2 bases and J by 2 bases, with 9 bases between the two germline ends. The CDR3 is 14 amino acids. Germline loops: CDR1 SGHRS, CDR2 YFSETQ.

The gene calls are TRBV5-6 and TRBJ2-5, with 8 bases identical to TRBD2. This CDR3 comprises 14 residues. Germline V CDR1 and CDR2: SGHDT, YYEEEE. Losses at the gene ends were 4 bases for V and 4 bases for J; bases not matched to a gene: 6. CDR3 in DNA: TGTGCCAGCAGCAAATGGACTAGCCCAGAGACCCAGTACTTC. Residues: CASSKWTSPETQYF.

This clonotype was detected only a few times. This sequence joins TRBV5-1 and TRBJ1-4; D is perhaps TRBD1 (5 bases). Deletions cut 4 bases from V and 4 bases from J, with 11 bases between. This CDR3 has 14 amino acids. Germline V lookup: CDR1 SGHRS, CDR2 YFSETQ. The DNA for the CDR3 is TGCGCCAGCAGCCCCCGGGACGGTAATGAAAAACTGTTTTTT. Its translation is CASSPRDGNEKLFF.

This clonotype was counted a few times. The chain couples TRBV12-3 or TRBV12-4 to TRBJ2-5; a weak D match, TRBD2 (5 bases). The V gene lost 4 bases and the J gene lost 5 bases, with 17 bases spanning the gap. The CDR3 sequence is 15 residues long. CDR3 DNA sequence: TGTGCCAGCAGTTCGGTCACCCCGAGGGAGGAGACCCAGTACTTC. It yields the protein CASSSVTPREETQYF.

This chain links TRBV2 with TRBJ2-7; 9 bases map to TRBD1. CDR3 length: 14 residues. Germline lookup yields CDR1 SNHLY and CDR2 FYNNEI. V lost 5 bases to trimming and J lost 7 bases; unmatched junction nucleotides: 9. The CDR3: CASSPQGAAGEQYF. CDR3 in DNA: TGTGCCAGCAGTCCACAGGGGGCCGCAGGGGAGCAGTACTTC.

This clonotype occurred once. V and J are TRBV2 and TRBJ2-3, with a possible D match to TRBD2 (5 bases). This CDR3 contains 15 residues. Germline values: CDR1 SNHLY, CDR2 FYNNEI. Trimming cost V 8 bases and J 5 bases, with 20 bases left between them. CDR3 nucleotides: TGTGCCAGCTCGACCCTCACGGGAAAGGGAGATACGCAGTATTTT. This gives the protein CASSTLTGKGDTQYF.

The rearrangement joins TRBV7-9 to TRBJ2-5; D may be TRBD1 (6 bases). Germline CDR1 is SEHNR and CDR2 is FQNEAQ (reference sequence). This CDR3 is 16 amino acids long. V gave up 5 bases and J gave up 4 bases, with 20 bases separating them. Written as DNA, the CDR3 is TGTGCCAGCAGCCCCAATCCAGGGGAGAACATAGAGACCCAGTACTTC. Translating gives CASSPNPGENIETQYF.

The V call is TRBV7-9, the J call TRBJ1-2; 10 bases line up with TRBD1. The CDR3 totals 14 residues. Germline trimming cut 7 bases from V and 6 bases from J; bases unmatched to any gene: 8. Per the germline V gene, CDR1 is SEHNR and CDR2 is FQNEAQ (reference sequence). The CDR3 here is CASTKTGGADGYTF. The CDR3 DNA is TGTGCCAGCACCAAGACAGGGGGCGCGGATGGCTACACCTTC.

Worth noting for this clonotype: Compared with germline, one end of the junction differs, possibly owing to a read error. This chain connects TRBV18 to TRBJ2-3, with D possibly TRBD2 on 6 matching bases. This CDR3 is built from 13 residues. CDR1 and CDR2 from the germline V gene are KGHSH and LQKENI. In nucleotides, the CDR3 is TGCGCCAGCTCGGCACCTAGCGCAGATACGCAGTATTTT. As protein: CASSAPSADTQYF.

This clonotype was seen more than once but under ten times. V gene TRBV25-1 combines with J gene TRBJ2-2; TRBD1 aligns across 11 bases. This CDR3 is 18 amino acids long. CDR1 and CDR2 from the germline V gene are MGHDK and SYGVNS. V lost 2 bases and J lost 1; bases outside the gene matches: 6. The CDR3 region is CASSEPLGTGGNTGELFF. The CDR3 region has the DNA TGTGCCAGCAGTGAACCGCTTGGGACAGGGGGGAACACCGGGGAGCTGTTTTTT.